This TCR beta chain stems from a study of regulatory T cells in long-lasting Graves disease (dated by TCRdb to the early 2020s). At the level of the whole study: Newly diagnosed Graves' disease patients had taken antithyroid drugs for less than 3 months. This study used TCR sequencing and RNA sequencing of peripheral blood to compare persistent Graves' disease patients against newly diagnosed Graves' disease patients. A total of roughly 35 samples were covered by TCR sequencing, comprising some 13 persistent and 20 or so newly diagnosed Graves' disease patients. The study was conducted in China and was registered as a clinical trial.

Broader findings and caveats from the paper: Peripheral blood alone was examined, since thyroid tissue, which constituted the primary lesion, could not be accessed. Lower TCR Shannon entropy and fewer highly expanded clones were observed in persistent Graves' disease patients than in newly diagnosed patients, which suggested clonal expansion. The authors noted that the small sample size was a limitation that may lower accuracy. More public clonotypes were shared among persistent patients (roughly 2,700) than among newly diagnosed patients (966). Sequencing and analysis were limited to the TCR beta chain. Preferential use of TRBV28, TRBJ1-2 and TRBJ2-5 was observed in persistent disease, whereas TRBV20-1 and TRBJ2-1 were favored in newly diagnosed disease.

This clonotype has at least ten counts. Its cognate antigen has yet to be identified. No much larger clonotype is one base removed from it; base qualities were not supplied. This specimen's time point label, per the study, means: newly diagnosed GD, antithyroid drugs for less than 3 months. RNA was extracted from PBMCs in TRIzol for both TCR sequencing and RNA sequencing. The diagnosis of Graves' disease followed American Thyroid Association guidelines. Patients were recruited from an endocrinology department in Xi'an, China. Each patient gave about 8.1 milliliters of peripheral blood, collected in an EDTA anticoagulant tube. PBMCs were isolated by Ficoll Paque Plus density gradient separation without further T cell sorting. RNA quality was checked with an Agilent 2100 Bioanalyzer and agarose gel, and concentration with a NanoDrop 2000. The CDR3 runs 15 amino acids, cysteine and phenylalanine included. The DNA shown is the 45-base CDR3, in frame from base 1. The germline V gene provides CDR1 SGHRS and CDR2 YFSETQ. V is cut by 5 bases and J by 1 base, and the space between the germline ends is 12 bases.

Libraries were built with multiplex PCR. The instrument was an Illumina HiSeq 4000. To build TCR beta libraries, CDR3 regions were amplified by Arm-PCR using iRepertoire HTBI primers. PCR products were gel purified before sequencing. The published analysis was carried out like this. A total of around 59 TRBV and 14 TRBJ segments were identified across samples and were used for gene usage analysis of CDR3 amino acid clonotypes. COPE and FqMerger were used to merge filtered high-quality paired reads into contigs. BLAST was used to align contigs to IMGT TRBV, TRBD and TRBJ reference genes, and CDR3 was defined according to IMGT. Any clonotype with a frequency above 0.1% was classified as a highly expanded clone. Shannon entropy was used to measure repertoire diversity, and the Gini coefficient was used to measure V-J evenness. A clonotype found in more than one individual was treated as public. TCRdb reprocessed the public reads (quality trimming at Q25 with fastp, clone calling with MiXCR) and kept in-frame beta chains. Each CDR3 protein gets just one entry, which takes the most common genes and DNA from the rows behind it. TCRdb's processing, not the study's, gives the V and J calls here. Within this sample are fewer than 500,000 distinct CDR3 sequences, with 15% to 20% of them counted one time only. The ten largest clones capture 9% to 15% of the sample.

These records were also assigned to another study, of T cells in Graves' hyperthyroidism and ophthalmopathy. As the second publication notes: Stable Graves' hyperthyroidism was defined as the absence of progression to ophthalmopathy over 18 months of follow-up. The hyperthyroidism patients were between 18 and 65 years old and newly diagnosed, with a disease duration of less than 2 months. Any patient with an uncontrolled infection, another autoimmune disease, pregnancy or lactation was excluded. Diagnoses were established on the basis of clinical symptoms, serum thyroxine and TRAb, thyroid ultrasound, and orbital computed tomography. The TCR CDR3 was subjected to a first round of RT-PCR using the HTBI primer set and the Qiagen OneStep RT-PCR kit. Most expanded thyroid clonotypes (frequency above 0.001) were also detected in blood, a finding suggesting that blood repertoires may reflect thyroid immune responses. A 13 V-J signature model separated ophthalmopathy from stable hyperthyroidism, with approximately 87% sensitivity and roughly 81% specificity in cross-validation and 80%/75% in testing. In validation, the model predicted progression to ophthalmopathy with roughly 70% sensitivity and approximately 78% specificity, a median of approximately 6.5 months before onset. To identify TCR V-J signatures that set the groups apart, the researchers used a discovery cohort of about a hundred patients, made up of under 45 with Graves' ophthalmopathy and 57 with stable Graves' hyperthyroidism. Prospective prediction of ophthalmopathy was tested in an independent validation cohort of 18 to 20 hyperthyroidism patients and some 17 patients who later progressed to ophthalmopathy. The roughly 99 discovery patients were divided at random into training and test sets in a 7:3 ratio. Thyroid tissue and blood T-cell repertoires from about six Graves' hyperthyroidism patients were also compared in the study. After blood sampling, hyperthyroidism patients were treated with methimazole at a starting dose of 30 mg daily, and ophthalmopathy patients were treated with high-dose intravenous methylprednisolone. The libraries were constructed in a second round of multiplex PCR and then size-selected and purified. Paired-end sequencing of the libraries was performed with 100 bp reads on an Illumina HiSeq2000. SOAPnuke was used to process the raw data, with reads discarded if the reads contained adapters or uncalled bases, had a mean Phred below 15, or lacked an exact constant-primer or identifier match. High-quality paired reads were merged using COPE v1.2.5, and each unique nucleotide sequence was defined as a clonotype. Clonotypes were aligned to IMGT TRBV, TRBD and TRBJ reference segments using MiTCR v1.1. The analysis was restricted to V-J combinations with a frequency above 0.0001, which together covered roughly 99% of the repertoires. A TCS score was defined as the ratio between F50 (clonal expansion) and ExV (chaos), using BLOSUM62-based TCRdist between CDR3 peptides within each V-J. Welch's t-statistics and random forest reduced fewer than 550 V-J features to around 14, which were used in a naive Bayes classifier (R e1071). Sample size was not statistically predetermined, and investigators were not blinded to group allocation. The paper reports TCR Vbeta CDR3 sequencing of 135 peripheral blood samples: approximately 41 ophthalmopathy, over 70 hyperthyroidism and approximately 17 progressor patients.

This TCR was sampled from a man aged 35 to 55 with Graves disease. Donor details come from another sample of the same person, matched by shared clones. The starting material was peripheral blood mononuclear cells (PBMCs), obtained at new diagnosis, from a patient treated with antithyroid drugs. Rearrangement joined TRBV5-1 to TRBJ2-2; possibly the D gene is TRBD2, per 6 matching bases. The CDR3 in this case is CASRESTRNTGELFF. The nucleotides read TGCGCCAGCAGAGAGTCGACTAGGAACACCGGGGAGCTGTTTTTT.